This entry features one T cell receptor (beta chain) sequence. Its specificity is unknown. The sample originates from a study of post-analysis software for immune sequencing data. In the study overall: There were relapsing-remitting, secondary progressive and progressive-relapsing multiple sclerosis among the disease courses included. General study results and limits: Included in a set of several TRBV segments more frequent in patients than controls were TRBV5-6, TRBV5-1 and TRBV20-1. Significantly lower normalized Chao1 diversity was seen in multiple sclerosis patients than in controls. F measure showed strong co-clustering of same-batch samples.

Researchers reported that TCR beta cDNA libraries carried unique molecular identifiers. TCRdb processed the PCR reads anew with MiXCR; each CDR3 protein has one entry. Among roughly 700,000 distinct CDR3 sequences, approximately 30% were seen once, and the ten largest hold roughly 0.53%. J lost 3 bases, V lost 6 bases, and 7 bases had no gene match. The length of the CDR3 is 17 residues. Sequencing was performed on blood. This clonotype was sampled from a girl aged 10-17 years with multiple sclerosis. The chain has TRBV12-3 or TRBV12-4 and TRBJ2-3; 15 bases fit TRBD2. CDR3 DNA sequence: TGTGCCAGCAGCCCCGGACTAGCGGGAGGGATTACAGATACGCAGTATTTT. Its translation: CASSPGLAGGITDTQYF.